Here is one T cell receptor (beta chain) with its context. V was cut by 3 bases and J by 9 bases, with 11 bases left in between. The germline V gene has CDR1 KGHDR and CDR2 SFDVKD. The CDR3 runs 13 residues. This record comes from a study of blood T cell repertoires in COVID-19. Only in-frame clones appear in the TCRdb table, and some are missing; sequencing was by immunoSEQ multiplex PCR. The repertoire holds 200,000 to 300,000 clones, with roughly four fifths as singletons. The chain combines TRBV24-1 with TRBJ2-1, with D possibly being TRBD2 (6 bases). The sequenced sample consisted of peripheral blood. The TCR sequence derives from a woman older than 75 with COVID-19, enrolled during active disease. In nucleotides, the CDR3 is TGTGCCACCAGTGATCCCGGGACTCCTGAGCAGTTCTTC. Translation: CATSDPGTPEQFF.